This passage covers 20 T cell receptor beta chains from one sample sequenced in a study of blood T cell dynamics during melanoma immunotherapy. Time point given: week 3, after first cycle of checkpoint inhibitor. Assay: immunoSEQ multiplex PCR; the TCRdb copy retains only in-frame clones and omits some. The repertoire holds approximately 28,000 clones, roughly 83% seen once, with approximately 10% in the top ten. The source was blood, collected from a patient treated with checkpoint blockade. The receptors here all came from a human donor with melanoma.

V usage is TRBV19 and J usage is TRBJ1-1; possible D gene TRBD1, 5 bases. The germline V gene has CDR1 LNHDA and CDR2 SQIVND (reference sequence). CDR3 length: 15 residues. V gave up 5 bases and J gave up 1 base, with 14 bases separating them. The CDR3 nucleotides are TGTGCCAGTAGTTGGGGCAGTGCAGGGAACACTGAAGCTTTCTTT. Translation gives CASSWGSAGNTEAFF.

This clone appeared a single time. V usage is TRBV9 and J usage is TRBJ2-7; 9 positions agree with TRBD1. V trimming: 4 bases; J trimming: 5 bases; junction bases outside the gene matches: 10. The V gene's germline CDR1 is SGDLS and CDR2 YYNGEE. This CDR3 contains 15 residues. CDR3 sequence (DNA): TGTGCCAGCAGCACTTCGACAGGGGGTAAAGACGAGCAGTACTTC. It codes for CASSTSTGGKDEQYF.

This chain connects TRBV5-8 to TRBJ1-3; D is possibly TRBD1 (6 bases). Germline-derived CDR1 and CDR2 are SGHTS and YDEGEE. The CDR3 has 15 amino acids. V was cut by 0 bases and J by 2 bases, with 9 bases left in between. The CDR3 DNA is TGTGCCAGCAGCTTGGTGGGGGCCGCTGGAAACACCATATATTTT. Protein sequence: CASSLVGAAGNTIYF.

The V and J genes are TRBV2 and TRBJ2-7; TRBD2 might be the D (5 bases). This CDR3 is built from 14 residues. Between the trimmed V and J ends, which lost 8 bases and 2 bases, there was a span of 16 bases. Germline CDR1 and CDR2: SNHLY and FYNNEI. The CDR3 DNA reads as TGTGCCAGCTCACAAACCGGGGTGACCTACGAGCAGTACTTC. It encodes CASSQTGVTYEQYF.

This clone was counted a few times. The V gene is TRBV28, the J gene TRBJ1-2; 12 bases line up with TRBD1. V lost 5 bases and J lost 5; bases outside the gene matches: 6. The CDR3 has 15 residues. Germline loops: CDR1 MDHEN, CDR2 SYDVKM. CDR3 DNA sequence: TGTGCCAGCAGTCCGGGACAGGGGGCCCGGTATGGCTACACCTTC. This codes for CASSPGQGARYGYTF.

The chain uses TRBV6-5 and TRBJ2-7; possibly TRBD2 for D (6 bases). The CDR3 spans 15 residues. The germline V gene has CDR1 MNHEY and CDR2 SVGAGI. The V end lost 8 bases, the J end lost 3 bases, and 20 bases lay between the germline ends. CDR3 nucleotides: TGTGCCAGCGCTGCCGAGGGGACTCACGACTACGAGCAGTACTTC. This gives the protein CASAAEGTHDYEQYF.

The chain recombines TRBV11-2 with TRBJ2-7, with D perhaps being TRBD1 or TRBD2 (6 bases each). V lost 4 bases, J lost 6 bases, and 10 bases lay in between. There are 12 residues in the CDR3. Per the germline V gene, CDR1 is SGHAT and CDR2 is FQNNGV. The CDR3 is CASSSQGLEQYF. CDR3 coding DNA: TGTGCCAGCAGCTCACAGGGACTCGAGCAGTACTTC. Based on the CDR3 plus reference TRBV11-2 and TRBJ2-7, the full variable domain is EAGVAQSPRYKIIEKRQSVAFWCNPISGHATLYWYQQILGQGPKLLIQFQNNGVVDDSQLPKDRFSAERLKGVDSTLKIQPAKLEDSAVYLCASSSQGLEQYFGPGTRLTVT.

The CDR3 DNA sequence: TGCGCCAGCAGCTTGGAGGCCTCCGGAAACACCATATATTTT. Its protein product is CASSLEASGNTIYF. The V call is TRBV5-1, the J call TRBJ1-3; D unresolved. The germline V gene has CDR1 SGHRS and CDR2 YFSETQ. This CDR3 region has 14 residues. V shed 0 bases and J shed 4 bases, with 8 bases lying between them.

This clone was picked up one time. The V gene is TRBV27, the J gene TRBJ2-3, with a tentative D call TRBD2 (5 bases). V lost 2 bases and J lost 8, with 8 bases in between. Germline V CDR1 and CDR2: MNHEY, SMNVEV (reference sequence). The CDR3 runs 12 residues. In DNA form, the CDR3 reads TGTGCCAGCAGTTTAGTCGGGGTTACGCAGTATTTT. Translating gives CASSLVGVTQYF.

The CDR3 DNA reads as TGTGCCAGTAGCAATCCGACAGGGGTGAACACCGGGGAGCTGTTTTTT. Protein sequence: CASSNPTGVNTGELFF. This chain connects TRBV19 to TRBJ2-2; 8 bases line up with TRBD1. CDR1 LNHDA and CDR2 SQIVND come from the germline V gene (reference sequence). With V trimmed by 6 bases and J by 1 base, 7 bases remained unmatched. The CDR3 has 16 amino acids. The variable domain in full, with the rest retrieved from reference TRBV19 and TRBJ2-2, is DGGITQSPKYLFRKEGQNVTLSCEQNLNHDAMYWYRQDPGQGLRLIYYSQIVNDFQKGDIAEGYSVSREKKESFPLTVTSAQKNPTAFYLCASSNPTGVNTGELFFGEGSRLTVL.

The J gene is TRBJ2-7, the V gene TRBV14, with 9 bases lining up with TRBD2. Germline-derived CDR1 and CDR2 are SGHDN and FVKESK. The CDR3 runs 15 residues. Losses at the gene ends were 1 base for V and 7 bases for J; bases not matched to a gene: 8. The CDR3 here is CASSQVSGGTREQYF. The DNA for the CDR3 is TGTGCCAGCAGCCAAGTAAGCGGGGGGACCCGGGAGCAGTACTTC. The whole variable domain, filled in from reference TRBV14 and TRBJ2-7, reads EAGVTQFPSHSVIEKGQTVTLRCDPISGHDNLYWYRRVMGKEIKFLLHFVKESKQDESGMPNNRFLAERTGGTYSTLKVQPAELEDSGVYFCASSQVSGGTREQYFGPGTRLTVT.

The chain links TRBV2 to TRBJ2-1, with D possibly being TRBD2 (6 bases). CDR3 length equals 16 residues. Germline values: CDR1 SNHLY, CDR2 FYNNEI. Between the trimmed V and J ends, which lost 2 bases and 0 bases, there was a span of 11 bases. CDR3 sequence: CASSEIRGASYNEQFF. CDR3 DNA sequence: TGTGCCAGCAGTGAAATCCGCGGGGCCTCCTACAATGAGCAGTTCTTC.

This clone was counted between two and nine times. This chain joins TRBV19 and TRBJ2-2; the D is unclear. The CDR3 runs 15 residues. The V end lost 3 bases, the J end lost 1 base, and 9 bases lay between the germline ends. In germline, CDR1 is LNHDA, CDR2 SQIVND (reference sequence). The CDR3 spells CASSMLNRNTGELFF. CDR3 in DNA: TGTGCCAGTAGTATGCTAAACAGGAACACCGGGGAGCTGTTTTTT.

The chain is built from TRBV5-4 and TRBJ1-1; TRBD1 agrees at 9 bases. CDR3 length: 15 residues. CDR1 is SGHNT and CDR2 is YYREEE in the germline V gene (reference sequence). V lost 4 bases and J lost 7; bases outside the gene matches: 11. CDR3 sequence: CASSTTGQGYREAFF. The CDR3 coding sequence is TGTGCCAGCAGCACAACGGGACAGGGTTACCGTGAAGCTTTCTTT.

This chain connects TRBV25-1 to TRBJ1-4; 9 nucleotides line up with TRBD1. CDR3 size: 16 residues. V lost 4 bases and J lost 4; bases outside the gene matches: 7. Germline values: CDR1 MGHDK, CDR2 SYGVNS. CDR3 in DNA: TGTGCCAGCAGTGCTTCCCCGGGACAGGGTAATGAAAAACTGTTTTTT. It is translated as CASSASPGQGNEKLFF.

The CDR3 coding sequence is TGTGCCTGGAGACAGACGTCTAGCACAGATACGCAGTATTTT. Its protein is CAWRQTSSTDTQYF. J is TRBJ2-3 and V is TRBV30; no firm D call. V lost 3 bases, J lost 0 bases, and 10 bases lay in between. The CDR3 is 14 residues long. Germline loops: CDR1 GTSNPN, CDR2 SVGIG (reference sequence).

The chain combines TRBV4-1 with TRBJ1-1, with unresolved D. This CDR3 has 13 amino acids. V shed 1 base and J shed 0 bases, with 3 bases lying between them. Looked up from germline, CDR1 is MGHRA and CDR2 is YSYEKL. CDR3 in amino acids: CASSQGVNTEAFF. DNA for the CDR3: TGCGCCAGCAGCCAAGGGGTGAACACTGAAGCTTTCTTT.

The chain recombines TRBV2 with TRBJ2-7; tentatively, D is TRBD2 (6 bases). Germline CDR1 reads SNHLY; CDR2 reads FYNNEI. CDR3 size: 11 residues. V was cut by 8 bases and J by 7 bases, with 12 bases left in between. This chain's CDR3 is CASGRDMEQYF. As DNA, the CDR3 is TGTGCCAGCGGGCGGGATATGGAGCAGTACTTC.

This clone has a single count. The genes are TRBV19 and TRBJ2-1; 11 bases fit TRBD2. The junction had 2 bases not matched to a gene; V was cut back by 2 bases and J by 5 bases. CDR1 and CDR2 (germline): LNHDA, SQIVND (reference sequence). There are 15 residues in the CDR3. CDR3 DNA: TGTGCCAGTAGTATACTAGCGGGGGGCAACAATGAGCAGTTCTTC. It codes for CASSILAGGNNEQFF.

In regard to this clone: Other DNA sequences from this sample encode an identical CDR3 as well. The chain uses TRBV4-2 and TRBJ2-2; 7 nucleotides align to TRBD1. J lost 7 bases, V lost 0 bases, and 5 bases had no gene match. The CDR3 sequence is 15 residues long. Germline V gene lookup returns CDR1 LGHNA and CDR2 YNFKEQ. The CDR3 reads CASSQDIQGVGELFF. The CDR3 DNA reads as TGTGCCAGCAGCCAAGATATCCAGGGGGTCGGGGAGCTGTTTTTT.